This TCR beta chain appears in the sequencing data of a study of cytomegalovirus exposure and HLA in healthy donors. Broader study findings: Cytomegalovirus association was assigned to some 160 TCR beta chains. In a later analysis, parvovirus B19, influenza, CMV and Epstein-Barr virus appeared linked to several top co-occurrence clusters. Indistinguishable V segments, including TRBV6-2 and TRBV6-3, were excluded.

The ends were cut back, 4 bases at V and 0 bases at J, with 10 bases in the middle. CDR1 is MNHEY, CDR2 SVGAGI, per germline. CDR3 length: 16 amino acids. Regarding this clone: The antigen is unknown.

60 Vbeta and 13 Jbeta primers were used in PCR. Sequenced by immunoSEQ multiplex PCR; TCRdb stores in-frame clones only, minus some. This table holds 170,000 or so clones, about three quarters found once. The TCR originated in a woman under 40 in good health and CMV-seropositive. The sample consisted of PBMCs. V and J are TRBV6-5 and TRBJ2-6, with a possible D match to TRBD2 (6 bases). The CDR3 is CASSSGLHSGANVLTF. The CDR3 DNA sequence: TGTGCCAGCAGTTCGGGACTGCACTCTGGGGCCAACGTCCTGACTTTC.